This T cell receptor beta chain was obtained from a study of T cells in Graves' hyperthyroidism and ophthalmopathy (dated by TCRdb to 2018 to 2020). Context from the whole study: Peripheral blood was collected at initial diagnosis, before any treatment. The approximately 100 discovery patients were divided at random into training and test sets in a 7:3 ratio. In addition, the study compared T-cell repertoires in thyroid tissue and in blood from a handful of Graves' hyperthyroidism patients. Prospective prediction of ophthalmopathy was tested in an independent validation cohort of about 19 hyperthyroidism patients and 15 to 17 patients who later progressed to ophthalmopathy. The paper describes TCR Vbeta CDR3 sequencing of 135 peripheral blood samples, made up of 40 to 45 ophthalmopathy patients, some 76 hyperthyroidism patients and around 17 progressor patients. After blood sampling, hyperthyroidism patients were treated with methimazole at a starting dose of 30 mg daily, and ophthalmopathy patients were treated with high-dose intravenous methylprednisolone. To identify distinguishing TCR V-J signatures, a discovery cohort of some 99 patients was used, comprising 40 to 45 with Graves' ophthalmopathy and around 57 with stable Graves' hyperthyroidism. Overall results and qualifications from the work: In validation, the model predicted progression to ophthalmopathy with roughly 66% sensitivity and approximately 74% specificity, a median of 6.5 months before onset. In cross-validation, a model built on a 13 V-J signature told ophthalmopathy apart from stable hyperthyroidism with 87.88% sensitivity and about 81% specificity, and in testing the same model reached 80%/75%. Sample size was not statistically predetermined, and blinding of investigators to group allocation was not performed. Most expanded thyroid clonotypes (frequency above 0.001) were also detected in blood, a finding suggesting that blood repertoires may reflect thyroid immune responses.

Ophthalmopathy patients had moderately to severely active disease, Clinical Activity Score of at least 3, NOSPECS grade of at least 4, and duration under 3 months. Any patient with an uncontrolled infection, another autoimmune disease, pregnancy or lactation was excluded. Diagnoses were established on the basis of clinical symptoms, serum thyroxine and TRAb, thyroid ultrasound, and orbital computed tomography. PBMCs were isolated from about 9.1 ml of fresh peripheral blood by Ficoll-Paque density gradient centrifugation. Total RNA was extracted using Trizol reagent, and RNA quality was assessed on an Agilent 2100 Bioanalyzer. Amplification of TCR beta CDR3 regions was carried out from RNA transcripts. For the first round of RT-PCR on the TCR CDR3, the HTBI primer set was used together with the Qiagen OneStep RT-PCR kit. Libraries were constructed in a second round of multiplex PCR, after which size selection and purification were performed. Libraries were sequenced paired-end with 100 bp reads on an Illumina HiSeq2000. The study's own analysis went as follows. Raw data were processed with SOAPnuke, discarding reads with adapters, uncalled bases, mean Phred below 15, or no exact constant-primer or identifier match. High-quality paired reads were merged using COPE v1.2.5, and each unique nucleotide sequence was defined as a clonotype. MiTCR v1.1 was used to align clonotypes to the IMGT TRBV, TRBD and TRBJ reference segments. Analysis was restricted to V-J combinations with a frequency above 0.0001, which covered 99% to 99.2% of repertoires. The TCS score was defined as F50 (clonal expansion) divided by E x V (chaos), with BLOSUM62-based TCRdist calculated between CDR3 peptides within each V-J. Welch's t-statistics and random forest reduced approximately 520 V-J features to roughly 13, which were used in a naive Bayes classifier (R e1071). TCRdb's own reprocessing of the public reads used fastp at Q25 and MiXCR and kept productive beta chains. Rows merge per CDR3 protein into single entries with the most common DNA and genes. These V and J calls rely on TCRdb rather than the paper's analysis. The sample has 700,000 or so distinct CDR3 sequences on record, 13% to 15% of them singletons. Approximately 12% of the sample lies in the top ten.

This clonotype has at least ten counts. Its antigen is currently not known. Qualities for individual bases were not recorded, and no much larger clone is one base off. The germline V gene (reference sequence) sets CDR1 to SGHKS and CDR2 to YYEKEE. The CDR3 runs 15 amino acids, cysteine and phenylalanine included. The kept DNA is CDR3 alone, 45 bases in frame from the first base. For this chain, trimming is 4 bases at the V end and 3 bases at the J end, and the number of junction bases without a gene match is 8. The sequence was collected from a woman between 45 and 60 years old with Graves' ophthalmopathy. Source material: blood. The chain is assembled from TRBV5-5 and TRBJ2-7; 9 bases in the middle match TRBD1. The nucleotide sequence is given as TGTGCCAGCAGCCCCGGACAGGGGAGGATCTACGAGCAGTACTTC. This is translated as CASSPGQGRIYEQYF.